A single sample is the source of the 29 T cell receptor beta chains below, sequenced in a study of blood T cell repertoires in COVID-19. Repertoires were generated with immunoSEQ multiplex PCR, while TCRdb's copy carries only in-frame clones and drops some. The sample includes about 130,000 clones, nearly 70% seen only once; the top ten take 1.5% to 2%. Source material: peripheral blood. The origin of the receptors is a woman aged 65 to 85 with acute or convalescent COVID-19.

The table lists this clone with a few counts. The CDR3 DNA follows: TGTGCCAGCAGCTCGGGAGGGCCAGATACGCAGTATTTT. It encodes CASSSGGPDTQYF. This sequence joins TRBV7-3 and TRBJ2-3, with 8 bases matching TRBD2. Unmatched junction bases numbered 1, after V lost 4 bases and J lost 4 bases. Germline V gives CDR1 SGHTA, CDR2 FQGTGA. The CDR3 totals 13 residues.

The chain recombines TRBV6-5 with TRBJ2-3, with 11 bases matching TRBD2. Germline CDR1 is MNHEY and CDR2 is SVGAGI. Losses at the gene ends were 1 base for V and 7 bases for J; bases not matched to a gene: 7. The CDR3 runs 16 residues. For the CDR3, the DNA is TGTGCCAGCAGTTACTTGGTAGCGGGGGGGGGTTATACGCAGTATTTT. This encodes CASSYLVAGGGYTQYF.

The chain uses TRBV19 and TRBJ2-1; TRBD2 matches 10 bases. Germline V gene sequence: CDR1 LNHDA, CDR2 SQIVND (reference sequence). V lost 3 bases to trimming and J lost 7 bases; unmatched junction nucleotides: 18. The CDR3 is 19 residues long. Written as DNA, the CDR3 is TGTGCCAGTAGTATCGACAGGGGAGTCCTAGCGGGAGTCGTAAATGAGCAGTTCTTC. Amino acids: CASSIDRGVLAGVVNEQFF.

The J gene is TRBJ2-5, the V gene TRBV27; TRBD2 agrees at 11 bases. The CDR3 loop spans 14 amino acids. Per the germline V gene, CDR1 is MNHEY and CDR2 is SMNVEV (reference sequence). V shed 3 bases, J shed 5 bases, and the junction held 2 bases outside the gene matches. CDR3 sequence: CASSFIAGGETQYF. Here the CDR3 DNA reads TGTGCCAGCAGTTTTATAGCGGGAGGGGAGACCCAGTACTTC.

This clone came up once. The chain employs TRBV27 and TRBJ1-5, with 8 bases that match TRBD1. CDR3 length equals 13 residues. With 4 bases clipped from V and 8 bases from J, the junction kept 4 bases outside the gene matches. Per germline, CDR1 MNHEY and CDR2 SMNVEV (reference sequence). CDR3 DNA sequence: TGTGCCAGCAGTTGGCAGGGGGCTGAGCCCCAGCATTTT. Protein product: CASSWQGAEPQHF.

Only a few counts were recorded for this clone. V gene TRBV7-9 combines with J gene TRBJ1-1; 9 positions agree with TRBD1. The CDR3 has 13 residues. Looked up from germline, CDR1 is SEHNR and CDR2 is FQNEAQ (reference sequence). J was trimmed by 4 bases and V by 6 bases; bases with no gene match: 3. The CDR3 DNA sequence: TGTGCCAGCAGGGACAGGGGCAGCACTGAAGCTTTCTTT. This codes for CASRDRGSTEAFF.

The CDR3 DNA reads as TGTGCCAGCAGTTTCAGAAACTCTGGAAACACCATATATTTT. Translation gives CASSFRNSGNTIYF. This rearrangement joins TRBV28 to TRBJ1-3; D is unclear. V gave up 3 bases and J gave up 0 bases, with 6 bases separating them. This CDR3 contains 14 residues. Per the germline V gene, CDR1 is MDHEN and CDR2 is SYDVKM.

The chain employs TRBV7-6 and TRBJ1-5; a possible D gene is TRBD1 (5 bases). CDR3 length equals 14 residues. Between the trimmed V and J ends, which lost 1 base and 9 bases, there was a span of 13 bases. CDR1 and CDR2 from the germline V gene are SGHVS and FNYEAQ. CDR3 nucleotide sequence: TGTGCCAGCAGCTTAGTGGCAGGGTCAGGGCCCCAGCATTTT. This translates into CASSLVAGSGPQHF. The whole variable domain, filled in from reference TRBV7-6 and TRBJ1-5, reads GAGVSQSPRYKVTKRGQDVALRCDPISGHVSLYWYRQALGQGPEFLTYFNYEAQQDKSGLPNDRFSAERPEGSISTLTIQRTEQRDSAMYRCASSLVAGSGPQHFGDGTRLSIL.

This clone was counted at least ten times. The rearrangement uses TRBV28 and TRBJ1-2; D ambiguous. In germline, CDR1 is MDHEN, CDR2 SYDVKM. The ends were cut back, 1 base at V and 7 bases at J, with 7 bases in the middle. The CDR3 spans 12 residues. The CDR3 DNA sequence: TGTGCCAGCAGTTTATCTCGGGGTGGCTACACCTTC. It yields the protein CASSLSRGGYTF.

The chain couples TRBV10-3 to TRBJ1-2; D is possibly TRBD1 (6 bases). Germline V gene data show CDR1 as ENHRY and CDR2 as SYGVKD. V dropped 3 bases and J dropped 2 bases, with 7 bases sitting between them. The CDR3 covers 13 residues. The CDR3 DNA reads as TGTGCCATCAGTGAAGGACAGAACTATGGCTACACCTTC. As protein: CAISEGQNYGYTF.

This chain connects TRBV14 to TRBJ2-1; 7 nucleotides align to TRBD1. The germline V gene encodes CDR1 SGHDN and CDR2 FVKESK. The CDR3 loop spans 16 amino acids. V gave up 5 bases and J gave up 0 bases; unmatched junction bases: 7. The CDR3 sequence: CASSLTGTASYNEQFF. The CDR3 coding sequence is TGTGCCAGCAGCTTAACCGGGACAGCCTCCTACAATGAGCAGTTCTTC.

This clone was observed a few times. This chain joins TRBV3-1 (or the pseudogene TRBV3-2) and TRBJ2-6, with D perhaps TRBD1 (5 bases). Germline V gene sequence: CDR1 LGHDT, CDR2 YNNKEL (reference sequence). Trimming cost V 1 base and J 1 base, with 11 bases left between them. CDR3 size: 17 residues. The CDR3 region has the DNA TGTGCCAGCAGCCAAGGGACACGGATATCTGGGGCCAACGTCCTGACTTTC. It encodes CASSQGTRISGANVLTF.

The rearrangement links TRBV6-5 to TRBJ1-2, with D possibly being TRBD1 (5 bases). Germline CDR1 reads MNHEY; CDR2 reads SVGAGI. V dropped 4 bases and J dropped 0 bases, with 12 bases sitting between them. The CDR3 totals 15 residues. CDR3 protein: CASSFHRPPNYGYTF. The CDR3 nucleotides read TGTGCCAGCAGTTTTCACAGGCCCCCTAACTATGGCTACACCTTC.

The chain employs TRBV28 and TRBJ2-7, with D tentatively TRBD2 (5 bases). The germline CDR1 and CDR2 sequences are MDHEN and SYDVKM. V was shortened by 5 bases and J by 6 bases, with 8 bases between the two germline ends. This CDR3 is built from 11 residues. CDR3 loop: CASSGGGEQYF. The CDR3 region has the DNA TGTGCCAGCAGTGGAGGAGGCGAGCAGTACTTC.

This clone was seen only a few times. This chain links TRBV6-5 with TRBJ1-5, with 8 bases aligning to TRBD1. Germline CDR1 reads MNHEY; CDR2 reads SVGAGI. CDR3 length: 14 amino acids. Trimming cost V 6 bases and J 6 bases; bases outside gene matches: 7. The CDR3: CASRPTGGGQPQHF. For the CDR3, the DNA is TGTGCCAGCAGACCAACAGGGGGGGGTCAGCCCCAGCATTTT.

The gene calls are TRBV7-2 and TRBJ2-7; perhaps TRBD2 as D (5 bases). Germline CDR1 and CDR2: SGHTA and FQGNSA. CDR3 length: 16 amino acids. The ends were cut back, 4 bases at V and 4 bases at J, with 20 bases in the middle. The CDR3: CASSSMGFGRTYEQYF. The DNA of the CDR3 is TGTGCCAGCAGCTCCATGGGATTTGGTCGGACTTACGAGCAGTACTTC.

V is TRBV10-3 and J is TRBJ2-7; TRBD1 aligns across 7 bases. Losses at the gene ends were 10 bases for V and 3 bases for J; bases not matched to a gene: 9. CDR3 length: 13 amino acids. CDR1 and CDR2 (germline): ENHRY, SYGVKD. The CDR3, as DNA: TGTGCCACCATGGGACGGACAGGCTACGAGCAGTACTTC. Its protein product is CATMGRTGYEQYF.

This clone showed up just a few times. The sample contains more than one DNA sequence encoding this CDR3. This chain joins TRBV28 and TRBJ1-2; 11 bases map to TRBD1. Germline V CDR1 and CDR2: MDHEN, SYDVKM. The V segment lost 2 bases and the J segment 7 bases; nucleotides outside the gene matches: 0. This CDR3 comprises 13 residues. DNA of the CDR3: TGTGCCAGCAGTTTAGGGACAGGGGGTGGCTACACCTTC. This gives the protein CASSLGTGGGYTF.

CDR3: CASSEIQGSFTYNEQFF. The CDR3 DNA reads as TGCGCCAGCAGCGAAATACAGGGATCGTTCACCTACAATGAGCAGTTCTTC. The rearrangement joins TRBV5-1 to TRBJ2-1, with D tentatively TRBD1 (6 bases). Trimming removed 4 bases at V and 2 bases at J, with 19 bases between. Germline-derived CDR1 and CDR2 are SGHRS and YFSETQ. There are 17 residues in the CDR3.

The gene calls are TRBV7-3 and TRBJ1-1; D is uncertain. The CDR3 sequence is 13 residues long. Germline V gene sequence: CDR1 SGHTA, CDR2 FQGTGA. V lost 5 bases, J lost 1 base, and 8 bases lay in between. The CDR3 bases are TGTGCCAGCAGCGGAGGACGGAACACTGAAGCTTTCTTT. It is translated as CASSGGRNTEAFF.

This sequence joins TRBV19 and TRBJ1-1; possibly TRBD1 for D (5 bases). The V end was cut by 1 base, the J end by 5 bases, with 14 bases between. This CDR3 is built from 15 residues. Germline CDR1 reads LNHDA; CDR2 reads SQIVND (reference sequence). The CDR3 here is CASSIVGNGGTEAFF. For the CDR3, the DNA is TGTGCCAGTAGTATAGTGGGCAACGGGGGGACTGAAGCTTTCTTT.

The CDR3 nucleotides read TGTGCCAGCAGCAAAGACAGGGGGCTGGCGGGTCAGCCCCAGCATTTT. Its protein is CASSKDRGLAGQPQHF. The chain has TRBV5-5 and TRBJ1-5, with TRBD1 identical over 10 bases. The CDR3 is made up of 16 amino acids. The V segment lost 4 bases and the J segment 6 bases; nucleotides outside the gene matches: 10. The germline CDR1 and CDR2 sequences are SGHKS and YYEKEE (reference sequence).

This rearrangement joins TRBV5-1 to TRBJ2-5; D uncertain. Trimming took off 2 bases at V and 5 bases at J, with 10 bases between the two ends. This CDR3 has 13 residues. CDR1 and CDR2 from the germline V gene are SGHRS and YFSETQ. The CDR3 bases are TGCGCCAGCAGCTTCTCTTCCGGGGAGACCCAGTACTTC. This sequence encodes CASSFSSGETQYF.

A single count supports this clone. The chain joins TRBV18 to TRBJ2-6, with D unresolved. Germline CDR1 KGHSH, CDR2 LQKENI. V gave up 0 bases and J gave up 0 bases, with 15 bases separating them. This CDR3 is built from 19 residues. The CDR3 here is CASSPPGRRLDSGANVLTF. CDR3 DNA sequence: TGTGCCAGCTCACCACCGGGCCGCCGTCTTGACTCTGGGGCCAACGTCCTGACTTTC.

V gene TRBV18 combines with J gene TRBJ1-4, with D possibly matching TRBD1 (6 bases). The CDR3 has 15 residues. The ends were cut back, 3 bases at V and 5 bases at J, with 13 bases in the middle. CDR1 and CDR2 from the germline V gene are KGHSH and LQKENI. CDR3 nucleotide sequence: TGTGCCAGCTCACCGGAGAAGGGGGGGAATGAAAAACTGTTTTTT. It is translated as CASSPEKGGNEKLFF.

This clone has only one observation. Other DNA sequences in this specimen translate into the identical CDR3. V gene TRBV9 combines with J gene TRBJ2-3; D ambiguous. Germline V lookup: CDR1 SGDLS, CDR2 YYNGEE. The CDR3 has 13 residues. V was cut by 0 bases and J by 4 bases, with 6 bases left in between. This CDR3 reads CASSVGLADTQYF. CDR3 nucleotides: TGTGCCAGCAGCGTAGGACTGGCAGATACGCAGTATTTT.

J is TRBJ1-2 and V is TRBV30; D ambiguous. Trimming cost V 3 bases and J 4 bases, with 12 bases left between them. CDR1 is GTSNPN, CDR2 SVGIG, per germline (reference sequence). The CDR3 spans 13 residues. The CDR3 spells CAWSSGVFYGYTF. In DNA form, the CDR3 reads TGTGCCTGGAGCTCCGGGGTCTTCTATGGCTACACCTTC. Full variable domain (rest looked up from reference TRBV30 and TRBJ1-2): SQTIHQWPATLVQPVGSPLSLECTVEGTSNPNLYWYRQAAGRGLQLLFYSVGIGQISSEVPQNLSASRPQDRQFILSSKKLLLSDSGFYLCAWSSGVFYGYTFGSGTRLTVV.

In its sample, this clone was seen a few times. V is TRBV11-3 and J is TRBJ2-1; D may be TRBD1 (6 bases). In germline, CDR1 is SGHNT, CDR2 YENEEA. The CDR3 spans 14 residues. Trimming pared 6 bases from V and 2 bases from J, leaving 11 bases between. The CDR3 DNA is TGTGCCAGCAGTCGGGACATAACCTACAATGAGCAGTTCTTC. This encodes CASSRDITYNEQFF.

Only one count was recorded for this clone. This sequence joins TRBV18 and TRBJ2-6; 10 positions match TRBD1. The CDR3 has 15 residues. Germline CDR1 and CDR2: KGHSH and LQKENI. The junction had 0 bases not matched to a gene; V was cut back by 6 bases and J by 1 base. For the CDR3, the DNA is TGTGCCAGCTCGGGACAGGGGTCTGGGGCCAACGTCCTGACTTTC. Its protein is CASSGQGSGANVLTF. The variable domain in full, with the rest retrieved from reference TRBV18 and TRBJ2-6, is NAGVMQNPRHLVRRRGQEARLRCSPMKGHSHVYWYRQLPEEGLKFMVYLQKENIIDESGMPKERFSAEFPKEGPSILRIQQVVRGDSAAYFCASSGQGSGANVLTFGAGSRLTVL.